These T cell receptor beta chains were read from a single sample in a study of T cells in Graves' hyperthyroidism and ophthalmopathy. One entry per CDR3 protein results from TCRdb running MiXCR on the multiplex PCR reads. The sample records tens of thousands of distinct CDR3 sequences, 53% being singletons. Sequenced sample: blood. The receptor source for this set is a woman aged 60-75 years with Graves' ophthalmopathy. The CDR3 runs from the conserved cysteine through the conserved F or W. D genes are given only for firm matches. Clone size is shown for a subset of rows, as once, few, many or a class of expanded clone.

TRBV5-1,.,TRBJ1-5,.,TGCGCCAGCGGCGTTGGAGTAGGGTCCAGTCAGCCCCAGCATTTT,CASGVGVGSSQPQHF
TRBV5-1,many,TRBJ2-5,.,TGCGCCAGCAGCTACGGGACAATCCAAGAGACCCAGTACTTC,CASSYGTIQETQYF
TRBV5-5,many,TRBJ2-7,.,TGTGCCAGCAGCATCGGCCGACCCCGGGCAGCCTACGAGCAGTACTTC,CASSIGRPRAAYEQYF
TRBV6-1,many,TRBJ1-5,.,TGTGCCAGCAGTCGAAGTCCGAGTCAGCCCCAGCATTTT,CASSRSPSQPQHF
TRBV5-8,many,TRBJ2-7,TRBD1,TGTGCCAGCAGCTTGGGGCCCTACAGGGGGCAGGACGAGCAGTACTTC,CASSLGPYRGQDEQYF
TRBV7-8,few,TRBJ2-6,TRBD2,TGTGCCAGCAGCTTAACTAGCGGGAGGGGCTCTGGGGCCAACGTCCTGACTTTC,CASSLTSGRGSGANVLTF
TRBV6-2/TRBV6-3,many,TRBJ2-7,.,TGTGCCAGCAGTTACTCGAGCGGCGAGCAGTACTTC,CASSYSSGEQYF
TRBV7-2,many,TRBJ2-5,TRBD1,TGTGCCAGCAGCTTAACGGCAGGGGGTTATGAGACCCAGTACTTC,CASSLTAGGYETQYF
TRBV7-8,.,TRBJ1-6,.,TGTGCCAGCAGCTTAGTGAATTCACCCCTCCACTTT,CASSLVNSPLHF
TRBV15,.,TRBJ2-7,.,TGTGCCACCAGCAGGGCCGGGACTGACTACGAGCAGTACTTC,CATSRAGTDYEQYF
TRBV19,.,TRBJ1-1,.,TGTGCCAGTAGTACACCTTCCCCAGTGATGGAAGCTCTCTTT,CASSTPSPVMEALF
TRBV12-3/TRBV12-4,.,TRBJ1-3,.,TGTGCCAGCAGTCGGGACACCATATATTTT,CASSRDTIYF
TRBV2,.,TRBJ2-7,TRBD2,TGTGCCAGCAGTGACGGGACTAGCGGGAGGAGCTACGAGCAGTACTTC,CASSDGTSGRSYEQYF
TRBV7-3,.,TRBJ2-3,TRBD2,TGTGCCAGCAGCTCATTAGGCGGGCGGGACTACACAGATACACAGTATTTT,CASSSLGGRDYTDTQYF